This entry lists 20 T cell receptor beta chains sequenced from one sample in a study of identical twins. TCRdb reprocessed the 5' RACE reads with MiXCR, giving one entry per CDR3 protein. Among roughly 630,000 distinct CDR3 sequences, 7% to 7.5% were seen once, and the ten largest hold around 1.6%. In addition, the sample was reused for a study of yellow fever vaccine responses in identical twins.

The sequencing sample was made of PBMCs. The receptors here all came from a woman in her late teens or twenties in good health.

The chain carries TRBV2 and TRBJ1-1; D gene uncertain. Germline CDR1 reads SNHLY; CDR2 reads FYNNEI. The ends were cut back, 6 bases at V and 11 bases at J, with 10 bases in the middle. This CDR3 comprises 10 residues. CDR3 sequence: CASSGSLAFF. For the CDR3, the DNA is TGTGCCAGCAGCGGATCATTGGCTTTCTTT.

The table lists this clonotype with many counts. The rearrangement joins TRBV4-1 to TRBJ2-1; D ambiguous. The CDR3 length is 11 residues. Deletions cut 4 bases from V and 10 bases from J, with 8 bases between. Germline V gene lookup returns CDR1 MGHRA and CDR2 YSYEKL. Here the CDR3 reads CASSRGWEQFF. DNA of the CDR3: TGCGCCAGCAGCCGCGGATGGGAGCAGTTCTTC.

This chain uses TRBV2 with TRBJ2-7, with D perhaps matching TRBD2 (6 bases). Germline V CDR1 and CDR2: SNHLY, FYNNEI. This CDR3 is 13 amino acids long. Between the trimmed V and J ends, which lost 1 base and 6 bases, there was a span of 10 bases. CDR3 nucleotide sequence: TGTGCCAGCAGTGAAGTGACTAGTTTCGAGCAGTACTTC. Amino acid sequence: CASSEVTSFEQYF.

This clonotype has at least ten counts. The rearrangement joins TRBV7-2 to TRBJ2-7; D gene ambiguous. This CDR3 spans 14 amino acids. Trimming took off 1 base at V and 6 bases at J, with 13 bases between the two ends. The V gene's germline CDR1 is SGHTA and CDR2 FQGNSA. The CDR3 protein is CASSLDSRASEQYV. The CDR3 region has the DNA TGTGCCAGCAGCTTAGATAGCCGAGCAAGCGAGCAGTACGTC.

The sample holds a few counts of this clonotype. The CDR3 spells CASSASSQAYEQYV. CDR3 DNA: TGTGCCAGCAGTGCCTCGAGCCAAGCCTACGAGCAGTACGTC. The J gene is TRBJ2-7, the V gene TRBV2; D gene ambiguous. Germline loops: CDR1 SNHLY, CDR2 FYNNEI. There are 14 residues in the CDR3. Trimming removed 4 bases at V and 2 bases at J, with 12 bases between.

This clonotype was picked up a small number of times. This chain links TRBV25-1 with TRBJ2-1; maybe TRBD2 (5 bases). This CDR3 spans 11 amino acids. Germline assignment: CDR1 MGHDK and CDR2 SYGVNS. Trimming stripped 3 bases from V and 12 bases from J, with 9 bases between. CDR3 residues: CASSDLGGQFF. Here the CDR3 DNA reads TGTGCCAGCAGTGATTTAGGAGGGCAGTTCTTC.

The rearrangement links TRBV6-1 to TRBJ2-1; D not resolved. The CDR3 covers 14 residues. Trimming took 6 bases from V and 8 from J, leaving 17 bases between them. Germline V gene sequence: CDR1 MNHNS, CDR2 SASEGT. CDR3 nucleotides: TGTGCCAGCAGCCCCTTTCTCTCTTACGATGAGCAGTTCTTC. It codes for CASSPFLSYDEQFF.

This clonotype has only a few counts. The V gene is TRBV29-1, the J gene TRBJ2-7; no clear D. The CDR3 has 12 amino acids. Trimming shortened V by 5 bases and J by 2 bases, and 10 bases separated the two germline ends. The V gene's germline CDR1 is SQVTM and CDR2 ANQGSEA. The CDR3 spells CSVQGDPYEQYF. The CDR3 DNA reads TGCAGCGTTCAAGGTGATCCCTACGAGCAGTACTTC.

V is TRBV6-1 and J is TRBJ1-3, with TRBD1 as a possible D gene (5 bases). Trimming removed 9 bases from V and 0 bases from J, with 15 bases in between. Germline V gene sequence: CDR1 MNHNS, CDR2 SASEGT. This CDR3 is 15 amino acids long. The CDR3 DNA is TGTGCCAGTACTTCAGGGTCGGCCTCTGGAAACACCATATATTTT. It codes for CASTSGSASGNTIYF.

This chain links TRBV29-1 with TRBJ2-1; D gene ambiguous. CDR3 length equals 13 residues. V shed 8 bases and J shed 5 bases, with 16 bases lying between them. Germline values: CDR1 SQVTM, CDR2 ANQGSEA. CDR3 sequence: CSLGNLRDNEQFF. The CDR3 coding sequence is TGCAGCCTAGGGAATCTTCGGGACAATGAGCAGTTCTTC.

This clonotype was observed at least ten times. This chain links TRBV14 with TRBJ2-1; D call uncertain. V was trimmed by 4 bases and J by 6 bases, leaving 16 bases between them. Germline values: CDR1 SGHDN, CDR2 FVKESK. CDR3 length equals 15 residues. CDR3 in amino acids: CASSLRLGFGNEQFF. The CDR3 nucleotides read TGTGCCAGCAGCCTCAGGTTAGGGTTTGGCAATGAGCAGTTCTTC. Full variable domain (rest looked up from reference TRBV14 and TRBJ2-1): EAGVTQFPSHSVIEKGQTVTLRCDPISGHDNLYWYRRVMGKEIKFLLHFVKESKQDESGMPNNRFLAERTGGTYSTLKVQPAELEDSGVYFCASSLRLGFGNEQFFGPGTRLTVL.

The rearrangement links TRBV3-1 to TRBJ2-3; D is possibly TRBD1 (6 bases). CDR1 is LGHDT and CDR2 is YNNKEL in the germline V gene (reference sequence). CDR3 length: 16 amino acids. V lost 2 bases and J lost 3, with 15 bases in between. In DNA, the CDR3 is TGTGCCAGCAGCCAACGACAGGCCGGGGCGACAGATACGCAGTATTTT. It translates to CASSQRQAGATDTQYF.

The table lists this clonotype with a few counts. The J gene is TRBJ2-1, the V gene TRBV20-1; TRBD2 agrees at 10 bases. V lost 6 bases, J lost 9 bases, and 8 bases stayed unmatched. This CDR3 has 13 amino acids. Germline V gene data show CDR1 as DFQATT and CDR2 as SNEGSKA (reference sequence). CDR3 DNA: TGCAGTGCGCAGCGGGGGGGCCTTCCTGAGCAGTTCTTC. Protein: CSAQRGGLPEQFF.

V gene TRBV20-1 combines with J gene TRBJ2-5; D is perhaps TRBD2 (6 bases). Per germline, CDR1 DFQATT and CDR2 SNEGSKA (reference sequence). The CDR3 totals 14 residues. Trimming removed 0 bases at V and 5 bases at J, with 13 bases between. CDR3 DNA: TGCAGTGCTAGAGATCTCGGTGGGGGGGAGACCCAGTACTTC. This encodes CSARDLGGGETQYF.

This clonotype showed up just a few times. The rearrangement uses TRBV24-1 and TRBJ2-1; 8 bases align to TRBD1. Germline V CDR1 and CDR2: KGHDR, SFDVKD. Trimming removed 3 bases from V and 5 bases from J; junction bases left unmatched: 11. This CDR3 is 17 amino acids long. CDR3 DNA sequence: TGTGCCACCAGTGATAACCGACAGGGGAATAACGACAATGAGCAGTTCTTC. It yields the protein CATSDNRQGNNDNEQFF.

Only a few counts were recorded for this clonotype. The rearrangement joins TRBV7-8 to TRBJ2-1, with 9 positions matching TRBD1. V was clipped by 0 bases and J by 7 bases; unmatched bases: 10. Germline CDR1 reads SGHVS; CDR2 reads FQNEAQ. The CDR3 spans 17 residues. The CDR3 spells CASSLAWDRASGNEQFF. CDR3 DNA: TGTGCCAGCAGCTTAGCGTGGGACAGGGCCTCCGGAAATGAGCAGTTCTTC.

This clonotype was observed at least ten times. The V gene is TRBV27, the J gene TRBJ2-7, with 7 bases that match TRBD1. Germline V gene sequence: CDR1 MNHEY, CDR2 SMNVEV (reference sequence). Germline trimming cut 6 bases from V and 3 bases from J; bases unmatched to any gene: 2. This CDR3 spans 12 amino acids. The CDR3 DNA sequence: TGTGCCAGCAGCGACAGGGTCTACGAGCAGTACTTC. This encodes CASSDRVYEQYF.

This clonotype was counted many times. The chain uses TRBV27 and TRBJ2-5; D is unresolved. V dropped 0 bases and J dropped 4 bases, with 12 bases sitting between them. The length of the CDR3 is 15 residues. Germline V lookup: CDR1 MNHEY, CDR2 SMNVEV (reference sequence). The CDR3 reads CASSLSPRSRETQYF. The CDR3 nucleotides read TGTGCCAGCAGTTTATCGCCTAGATCGCGAGAGACCCAGTACTTC.

In this sample, this clonotype turned up many times. The rearrangement uses TRBV9 and TRBJ2-1, with 8 bases fitting TRBD2. The germline gives CDR1 SGDLS, CDR2 YYNGEE. V gave up 0 bases and J gave up 10 bases; unmatched junction bases: 12. This CDR3 comprises 16 residues. CDR3 amino acids: CASSVAPTGLDEEQFF. The CDR3 coding sequence is TGTGCCAGCAGCGTAGCCCCAACGGGACTAGATGAGGAGCAGTTCTTC.

This clonotype has a handful of counts. V usage is TRBV6-1 and J usage is TRBJ2-7; 11 nucleotides align to TRBD1. The CDR3 extends over 16 amino acids. The trim removed 6 bases at V and 2 bases at J, leaving 9 bases unmatched. Germline CDR1 MNHNS, CDR2 SASEGT. CDR3 nucleotide sequence: TGTGCCAGCAGCGCCGGGACAGGGGGTCCTACCTACGAGCAGTACTTC. This translates into CASSAGTGGPTYEQYF.